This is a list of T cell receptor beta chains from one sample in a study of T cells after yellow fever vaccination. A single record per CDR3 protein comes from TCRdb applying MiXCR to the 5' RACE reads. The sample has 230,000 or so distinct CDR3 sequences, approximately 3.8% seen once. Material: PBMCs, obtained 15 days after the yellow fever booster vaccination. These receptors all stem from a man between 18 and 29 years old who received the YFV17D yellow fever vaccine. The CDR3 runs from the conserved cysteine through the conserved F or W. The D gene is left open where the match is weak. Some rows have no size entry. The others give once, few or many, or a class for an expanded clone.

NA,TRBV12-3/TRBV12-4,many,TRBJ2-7,CASSSGTPTYEQYF,TGTGCCAGCAGTTCAGGGACACCGACCTACGAGCAGTACTTC
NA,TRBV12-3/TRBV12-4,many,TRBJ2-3,CASGMGSRTDTQYF,TGTGCCAGCGGCATGGGCAGTCGGACAGATACGCAGTATTTT
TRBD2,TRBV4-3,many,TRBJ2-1,CASSQGFGLAGRGEQFF,TGCGCCAGCAGCCAAGGTTTCGGGCTAGCGGGGAGGGGTGAGCAGTTCTTC
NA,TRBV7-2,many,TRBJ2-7,CASSSWTASYEQYF,TGTGCCAGCAGCTCTTGGACAGCTTCCTACGAGCAGTACTTC
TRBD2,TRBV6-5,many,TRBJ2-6,CASSYSRGGGFSGANVLTF,TGTGCCAGCAGTTACTCGCGGGGGGGAGGCTTCTCTGGGGCCAACGTCCTGACTTTC
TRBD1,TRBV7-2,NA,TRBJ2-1,CASSFQWDRVNEQFF,TGTGCCAGCAGCTTCCAGTGGGACAGGGTCAATGAGCAGTTCTTC
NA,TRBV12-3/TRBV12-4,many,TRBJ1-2,CASSSPAFYGYTF,TGTGCCAGCAGTTCCCCAGCGTTCTATGGCTACACCTTC
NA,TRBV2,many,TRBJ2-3,CASRDNTDTQYF,TGTGCCAGCCGCGACAACACAGATACGCAGTATTTT
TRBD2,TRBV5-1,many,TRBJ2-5,CASSLDGGGETQYF,TGCGCCAGCAGCTTGGATGGCGGGGGAGAGACCCAGTACTTC
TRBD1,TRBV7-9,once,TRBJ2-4,CASSHGTGGGSIIQYF,TGTGCCAGCAGCCACGGGACAGGCGGAGGGAGTATAATTCAGTACTTC
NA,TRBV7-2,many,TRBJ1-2,CASSSRIGTLNYGYTF,TGTGCCAGCAGCTCAAGGATCGGGACACTTAACTATGGCTACACCTTC
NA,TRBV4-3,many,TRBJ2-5,CASGERDIGTQYF,TGCGCCAGCGGTGAACGGGACATTGGGACCCAGTACTTC
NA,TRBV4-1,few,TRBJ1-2,CASSQPVLGAVKDGYTF,TGCGCCAGCAGCCAACCCGTCTTGGGGGCAGTGAAGGATGGCTACACCTTC
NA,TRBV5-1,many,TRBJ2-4,CASSFGGNIQYF,TGCGCCAGCAGCTTTGGGGGAAACATTCAGTACTTC
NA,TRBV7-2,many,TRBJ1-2,CASSSRGGNYGYTF,TGTGCCAGCAGCTCCCGGGGCGGAAACTATGGCTACACCTTC
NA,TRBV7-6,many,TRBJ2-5,CASSPTRETQYF,TGTGCCAGCAGCCCTACCAGAGAGACCCAGTACTTC
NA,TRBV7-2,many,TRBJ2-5,CASSLEAGQETQYF,TGTGCCAGCAGCTTAGAGGCAGGACAAGAGACCCAGTACTTC
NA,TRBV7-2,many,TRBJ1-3,CASSVGVGNTIYF,TGTGCCAGCAGCGTAGGGGTGGGAAACACCATATATTTT
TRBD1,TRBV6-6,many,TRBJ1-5,CASRDTGGNQPQHF,TGTGCCAGCAGAGATACAGGGGGCAATCAGCCCCAGCATTTT
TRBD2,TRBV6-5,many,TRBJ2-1,CASFSGGDNEQFF,TGTGCCAGCTTTAGCGGGGGAGACAATGAGCAGTTCTTC
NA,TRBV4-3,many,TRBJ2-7,CASSQTDREGFYEQYF,TGCGCCAGCAGCCAGACAGACAGGGAGGGATTTTACGAGCAGTACTTC
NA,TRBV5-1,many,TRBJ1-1,CASRLNREAFF,TGCGCCAGCCGGCTGAACAGGGAAGCTTTCTTT
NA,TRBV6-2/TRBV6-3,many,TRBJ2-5,CASSRKRGNYEQTQYF,TGTGCCAGCAGCCGAAAAAGGGGGAACTACGAACAGACCCAGTACTTC
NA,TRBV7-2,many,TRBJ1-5,CASSRDGDQPQHF,TGTGCCAGCAGCCGAGACGGGGATCAGCCCCAGCATTTT
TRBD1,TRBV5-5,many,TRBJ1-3,CASSLTPTGAGGNTIYF,TGTGCCAGCAGCTTGACCCCGACAGGGGCGGGCGGAAACACCATATATTTT
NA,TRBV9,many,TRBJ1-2,CASSVAGGAYGYTF,TGTGCCAGCAGCGTAGCGGGAGGGGCCTATGGCTACACCTTC
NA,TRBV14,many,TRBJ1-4,CASSQDTTTNEKLFF,TGTGCCAGCAGCCAAGACACAACAACTAATGAAAAACTGTTTTTT
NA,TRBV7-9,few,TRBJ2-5,CASSPLGGEIQETQYF,TGTGCCAGCAGCCCCCTTGGGGGAGAGATACAAGAGACCCAGTACTTC